This TCR beta chain comes out of a study of blood T cell repertoires in COVID-19. This table comes from immunoSEQ multiplex PCR, and its TCRdb copy is limited to in-frame clones, with some not included. The sample carries 220,000 or so clones, 84% recorded once. The germline V gene encodes CDR1 MGHRA and CDR2 YSYEKL. Trimming took 4 bases from V and 7 from J; bases not matched to a gene: 7. The CDR3 has 14 residues. The origin of this receptor is a woman aged 55-75 years who had recovered from COVID-19. What was sequenced was peripheral blood. This sequence joins TRBV4-1 and TRBJ2-1; 7 bases map to TRBD2. For the CDR3, the DNA is TGCGCCAGCAGCCCCTTTGGGGGGGGGAATGAGCAGTTCTTC. Its protein is CASSPFGGGNEQFF.